The clone carrying this TCR beta chain was counted at least ten times. Its antigen remains unknown. V lost 2 bases, J lost 2 bases, and 5 bases stayed unmatched. From germline, CDR1 is DFQATT and CDR2 SNEGSKA (reference sequence). This CDR3 has 14 amino acids. The source material, RNA transcripts, was used to amplify TCR beta CDR3 regions. The HTBI primer set served for first-round RT-PCR of the TCR CDR3. MiXCR, run by TCRdb on the multiplex PCR reads, gives a single entry per CDR3 protein. This table has over 250,000 distinct CDR3 sequences, roughly 15% appearing once. The data were taken from a study of T cells in Graves' hyperthyroidism and ophthalmopathy. Study outcomes and limitations: Onset of ophthalmopathy came a median roughly 6 months after the model predicted it. Most clonotypes that expanded in the thyroid above 0.001 also showed up in blood.

The gene calls are TRBV20-1 and TRBJ1-1; 7 bases line up with TRBD1. This TCR was recovered from a woman in her thirties or forties with Graves' ophthalmopathy. Sequenced sample: blood. The CDR3 DNA reads as TGCAGTGCTAGACGGACAGGCAAAAACACTGAAGCTTTCTTT. It translates to CSARRTGKNTEAFF.